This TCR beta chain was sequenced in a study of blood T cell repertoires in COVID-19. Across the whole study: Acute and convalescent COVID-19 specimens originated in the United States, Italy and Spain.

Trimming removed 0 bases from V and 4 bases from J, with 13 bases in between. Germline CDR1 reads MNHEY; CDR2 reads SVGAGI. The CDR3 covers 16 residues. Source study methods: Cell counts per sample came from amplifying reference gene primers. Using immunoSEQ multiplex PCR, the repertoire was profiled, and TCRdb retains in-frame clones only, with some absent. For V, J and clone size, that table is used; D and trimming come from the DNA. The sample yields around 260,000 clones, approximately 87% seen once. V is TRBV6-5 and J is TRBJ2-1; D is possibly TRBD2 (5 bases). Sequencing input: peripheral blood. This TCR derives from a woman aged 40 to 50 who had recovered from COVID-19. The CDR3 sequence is CASSYSWGVVYNEQFF. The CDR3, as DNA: TGTGCCAGCAGTTACTCGTGGGGAGTTGTATACAATGAGCAGTTCTTC.